The TCR beta chain described here comes from a study of blood T cell repertoires in COVID-19. Libraries were prepared by immunoSEQ multiplex PCR; TCRdb keeps only in-frame clonotypes and omits some of them. The sample consists of 150,000 to 200,000 clones, around four fifths of them appearing once. Recovery among Cohort 3 donors was established by two negative PCRs, clearance, or symptom resolution. Sequencing input: PBMCs or T cells enriched from blood (not recorded which). The sequence came from a woman aged 45-65 years who had recovered from COVID-19.

The CDR3 protein is CASSLVEGRTEAFF. The CDR3 DNA reads TGTGCCAGCAGCTTGGTAGAGGGTAGGACTGAAGCTTTCTTT. The chain recombines TRBV5-4 with TRBJ1-1; the D is unclear. Germline CDR1 and CDR2: SGHNT and YYREEE (reference sequence). V was cut by 0 bases and J by 5 bases, with 11 bases left in between. The CDR3 is made up of 14 amino acids.